One sample yielded the 9 T cell receptor beta chains listed below, sequenced in a study of OX40 agonist ivuxolimab in advanced cancers. The method was immunoSEQ multiplex PCR; TCRdb's version includes in-frame clones alone and lacks a portion of them. The sample consists of approximately 84,000 clones, about 85% of them appearing once. The starting material was CD4+ or CD8+ T cells sorted from blood, obtained in a trial of the OX40 agonist ivuxolimab. These receptors all stem from an adult with an advanced solid tumor such as melanoma, head and neck, liver or kidney cancer.

The chain recombines TRBV11-2 with TRBJ2-1; maybe TRBD2 (6 bases). CDR1 is SGHAT and CDR2 is FQNNGV in the germline V gene. CDR3 length: 14 residues. Trimming took off 4 bases at V and 4 bases at J, with 11 bases between the two ends. Here the CDR3 reads CASSSGLAYNEQFF. CDR3 sequence (DNA): TGTGCCAGCAGCTCGGGACTTGCGTACAATGAGCAGTTCTTC.

This chain links TRBV4-2 with TRBJ2-2, with D hard to call. Germline V lookup: CDR1 LGHNA, CDR2 YNFKEQ. The CDR3 is 16 amino acids. The V gene lost 1 base and the J gene lost 3 bases, with 12 bases spanning the gap. CDR3 sequence reads: CASSQVVSVDTGELFF. The CDR3 DNA reads TGTGCCAGCAGCCAAGTCGTGAGTGTGGACACCGGGGAGCTGTTTTTT.

The chain joins TRBV29-1 to TRBJ2-6; D unresolved. The CDR3 covers 16 residues. Per germline, CDR1 SQVTM and CDR2 ANQGSEA. Trimming shortened V by 4 bases and J by 2 bases, and 15 bases separated the two germline ends. The chain's CDR3 is CSVVIPRTAGANVLTF. As DNA, the CDR3 is TGCAGCGTTGTAATCCCAAGGACCGCTGGGGCCAACGTCCTGACTTTC.

The chain carries TRBV9 and TRBJ2-5, with TRBD2 matching 16 bases. The CDR3 consists of 19 residues. CDR1 is SGDLS and CDR2 is YYNGEE in the germline V gene. Trimming removed 0 bases from V and 1 base from J; junction bases left unmatched: 6. CDR3 loop: CASSVATGTSGRVQETQYF. The DNA for the CDR3 is TGTGCCAGCAGCGTAGCCACCGGGACTAGCGGGAGGGTCCAAGAGACCCAGTACTTC.

Regarding this clone: Other DNA sequences in this sample translate to the same CDR3. V and J are TRBV18 and TRBJ1-1, with D uncertain. The V gene lost 3 bases and the J gene lost 4 bases, with 6 bases spanning the gap. CDR3 length equals 12 residues. Per the germline V gene, CDR1 is KGHSH and CDR2 is LQKENI. Written as DNA, the CDR3 is TGTGCCAGCTCACCGGACGTCACTGAAGCTTTCTTT. As protein: CASSPDVTEAFF. Full variable domain (outside the CDR3, taken from reference TRBV18 and TRBJ1-1): NAGVMQNPRHLVRRRGQEARLRCSPMKGHSHVYWYRQLPEEGLKFMVYLQKENIIDESGMPKERFSAEFPKEGPSILRIQQVVRGDSAAYFCASSPDVTEAFFGQGTRLTVV.

This clone was seen once. This rearrangement joins TRBV7-2 to TRBJ1-4, with 9 positions matching TRBD1. Germline lookup yields CDR1 SGHTA and CDR2 FQGNSA. This CDR3 has 15 amino acids. Trimming took 0 bases from V and 4 from J; bases not matched to a gene: 0. CDR3 sequence: CASSLATGGNEKLFF. The CDR3 nucleotides are TGTGCCAGCAGCTTAGCGACAGGGGGTAATGAAAAACTGTTTTTT.

The chain recombines TRBV6-5 with TRBJ1-2; D not resolved. Germline-derived CDR1 and CDR2 are MNHEY and SVGAGI. This CDR3 has 13 residues. Between the trimmed V and J ends, which lost 7 bases and 3 bases, there was a span of 12 bases. In nucleotides, the CDR3 is TGTGCCAGCACTCCCGGGTCATACTATGGCTACACCTTC. Translated: CASTPGSYYGYTF.

The chain recombines TRBV11-3 with TRBJ2-1; 11 nucleotides align to TRBD2. CDR3 length: 14 amino acids. CDR1 SGHNT and CDR2 YENEEA come from the germline V gene. The J segment lost 9 bases and the V segment lost 3 bases, leaving 4 bases of the junction unmatched. The CDR3 DNA reads as TGTGCCAGCAGCTTTAGCGGGAGGGAAAGTGAGCAGTTCTTC. Protein: CASSFSGRESEQFF.

V usage is TRBV15 and J usage is TRBJ2-5; D is perhaps TRBD2 (7 bases). This CDR3 has 15 residues. Trimming removed 6 bases from V and 5 bases from J, with 19 bases in between. Per the germline V gene, CDR1 is LNHNV and CDR2 is YYDKDF (reference sequence). The CDR3 here is CATRDIGGAQETQYF. The CDR3 nucleotides are TGTGCCACCAGAGATATAGGGGGGGCGCAGGAGACCCAGTACTTC.